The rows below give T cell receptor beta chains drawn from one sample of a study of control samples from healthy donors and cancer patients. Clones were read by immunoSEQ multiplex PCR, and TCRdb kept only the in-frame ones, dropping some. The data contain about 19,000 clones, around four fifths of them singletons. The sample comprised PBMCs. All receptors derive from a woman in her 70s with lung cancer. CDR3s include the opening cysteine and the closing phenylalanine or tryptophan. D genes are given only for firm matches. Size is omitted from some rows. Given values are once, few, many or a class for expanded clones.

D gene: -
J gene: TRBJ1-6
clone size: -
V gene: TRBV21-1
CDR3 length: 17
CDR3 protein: CASRWNRGTAGNSPLHF
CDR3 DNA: TGTGCCAGCCGGTGGAACAGGGGGACGGCGGGAAATTCACCCCTCCACTTT

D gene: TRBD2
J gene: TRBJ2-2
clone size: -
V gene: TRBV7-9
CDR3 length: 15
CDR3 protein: CASSPTSVNTGELFF
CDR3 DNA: TGTGCCAGCAGCCCTACTAGCGTGAACACCGGGGAGCTGTTTTTT

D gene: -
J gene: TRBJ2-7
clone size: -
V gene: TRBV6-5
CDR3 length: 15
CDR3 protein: CASSFETGPTYEQYF
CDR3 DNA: TGTGCCAGCAGTTTTGAGACAGGCCCTACCTACGAGCAGTACTTC

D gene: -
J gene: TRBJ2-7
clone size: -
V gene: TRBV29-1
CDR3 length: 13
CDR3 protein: CSVVREASYEQYF
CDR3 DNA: TGCAGCGTTGTAAGGGAAGCCTCCTACGAGCAGTACTTC

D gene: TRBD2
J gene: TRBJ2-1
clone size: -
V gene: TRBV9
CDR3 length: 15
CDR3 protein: CASSVLLAGYNEQFF
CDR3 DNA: TGTGCCAGCAGCGTTCTTCTAGCGGGTTACAATGAGCAGTTCTTC

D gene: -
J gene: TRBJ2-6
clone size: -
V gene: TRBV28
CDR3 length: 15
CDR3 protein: CASSPGSSGANVLTF
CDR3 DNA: TGTGCCAGCAGCCCCGGGAGCTCTGGGGCCAACGTCCTGACTTTC

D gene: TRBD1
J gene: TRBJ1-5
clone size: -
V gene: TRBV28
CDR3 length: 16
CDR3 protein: CASSLRTGTVNQPQHF
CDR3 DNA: TGTGCCAGCAGTTTAAGAACCGGGACAGTGAATCAGCCCCAGCATTTT

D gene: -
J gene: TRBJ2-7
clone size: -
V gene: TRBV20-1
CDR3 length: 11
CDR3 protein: CSAGSGREQYF
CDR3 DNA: TGCAGTGCAGGGTCCGGTCGGGAGCAGTACTTC

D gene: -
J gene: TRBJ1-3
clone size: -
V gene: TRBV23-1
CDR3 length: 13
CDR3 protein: CASSSTGGNTIYF
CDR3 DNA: TGCGCCAGCAGTAGTACGGGTGGAAACACCATATATTTT

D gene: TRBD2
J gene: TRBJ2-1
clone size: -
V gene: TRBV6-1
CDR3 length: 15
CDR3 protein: CASSEDAGGYNEQFF
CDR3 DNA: TGTGCCAGCAGTGAAGATGCGGGAGGCTACAATGAGCAGTTCTTC

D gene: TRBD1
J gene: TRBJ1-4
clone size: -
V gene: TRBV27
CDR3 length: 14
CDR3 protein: CASSWGWDSEKLFF
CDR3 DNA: TGTGCCAGCAGTTGGGGCTGGGACAGTGAAAAACTGTTTTTT

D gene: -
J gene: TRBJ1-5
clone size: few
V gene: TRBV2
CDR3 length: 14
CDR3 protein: CASSDNRDTQPQHF
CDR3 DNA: TGTGCCAGCAGCGATAACAGGGACACTCAGCCCCAGCATTTT

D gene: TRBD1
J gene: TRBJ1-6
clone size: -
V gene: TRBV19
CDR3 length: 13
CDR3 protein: CASWGQDNSPLHF
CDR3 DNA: TGTGCCAGTTGGGGACAGGATAATTCACCCCTCCACTTT

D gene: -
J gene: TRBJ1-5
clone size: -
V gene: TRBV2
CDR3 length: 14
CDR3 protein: CASSREGMRQPQHF
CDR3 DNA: TGTGCCAGCAGTAGGGAGGGTATGCGTCAGCCCCAGCATTTT

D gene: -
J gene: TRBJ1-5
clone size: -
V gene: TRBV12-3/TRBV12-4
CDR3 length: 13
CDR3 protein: CASSLAHGERQHF
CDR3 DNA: TGTGCCAGCAGTTTAGCGCATGGGGAACGCCAGCATTTT

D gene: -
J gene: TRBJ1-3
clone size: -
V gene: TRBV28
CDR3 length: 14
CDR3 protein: CASSKGGLGNTIYF
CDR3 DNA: TGTGCCAGCAGTAAGGGGGGGCTTGGAAACACCATATATTTT

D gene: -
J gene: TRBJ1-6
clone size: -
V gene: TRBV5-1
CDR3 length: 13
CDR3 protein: CASNDGGNSPLHF
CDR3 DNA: TGCGCCAGCAATGATGGGGGGAATTCACCCCTCCACTTT

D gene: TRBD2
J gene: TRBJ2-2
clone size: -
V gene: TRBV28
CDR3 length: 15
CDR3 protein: CASSLAGANTGELFF
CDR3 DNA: TGTGCCAGCAGTTTAGCGGGGGCGAACACCGGGGAGCTGTTTTTT

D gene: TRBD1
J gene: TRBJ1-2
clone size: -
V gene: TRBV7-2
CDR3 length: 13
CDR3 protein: CASSPGTADGYTF
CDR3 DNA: TGTGCCAGCAGCCCAGGGACAGCCGATGGCTACACCTTC

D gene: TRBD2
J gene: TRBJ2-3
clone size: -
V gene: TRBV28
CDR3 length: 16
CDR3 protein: CASSFGLAGSTDTQYF
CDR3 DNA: TGTGCCAGCAGTTTTGGTCTAGCGGGGAGCACAGATACGCAGTATTTT

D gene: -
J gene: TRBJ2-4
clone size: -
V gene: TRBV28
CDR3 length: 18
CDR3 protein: CASSFRDVPWGAKNIQYF
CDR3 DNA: TGTGCCAGCAGTTTTAGGGACGTCCCGTGGGGGGCCAAAAACATTCAGTACTTC

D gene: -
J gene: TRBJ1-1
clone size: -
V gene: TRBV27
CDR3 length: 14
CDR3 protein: CASSLTQGNTEAFF
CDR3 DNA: TGTGCCAGCAGTTTGACCCAGGGCAACACTGAAGCTTTCTTT

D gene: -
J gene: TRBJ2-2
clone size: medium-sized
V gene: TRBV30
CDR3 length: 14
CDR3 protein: CAWSVTGEAGELFF
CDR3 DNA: TGTGCCTGGAGTGTAACAGGAGAAGCCGGGGAGCTGTTTTTT

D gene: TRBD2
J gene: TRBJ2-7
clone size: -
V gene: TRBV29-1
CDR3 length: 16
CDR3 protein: CSVARLAGEEKNEQYF
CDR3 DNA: TGCAGCGTTGCTCGTCTAGCGGGAGAGGAAAAAAACGAGCAGTACTTC

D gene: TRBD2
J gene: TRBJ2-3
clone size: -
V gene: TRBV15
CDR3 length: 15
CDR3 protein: CATSRGGLAADTQYF
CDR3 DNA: TGTGCCACCAGCAGAGGGGGACTAGCTGCAGATACGCAGTATTTT

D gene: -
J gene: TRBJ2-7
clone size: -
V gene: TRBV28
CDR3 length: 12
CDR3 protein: CASSLFRDEQYF
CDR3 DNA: TGTGCCAGCAGTTTATTCAGGGACGAGCAGTACTTC

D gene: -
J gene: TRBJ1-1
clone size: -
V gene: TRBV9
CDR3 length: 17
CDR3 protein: CASSFGTSTVMNTEAFF
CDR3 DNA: TGTGCCAGCAGCTTTGGGACAAGTACCGTCATGAACACTGAAGCTTTCTTT

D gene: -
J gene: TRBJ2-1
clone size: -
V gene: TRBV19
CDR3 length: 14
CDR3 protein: CASRFGHAYNEQFF
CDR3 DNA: TGTGCCAGTAGGTTTGGGCATGCCTACAATGAGCAGTTCTTC

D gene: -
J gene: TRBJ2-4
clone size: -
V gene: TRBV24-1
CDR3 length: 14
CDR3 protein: CATSDPALADIQYF
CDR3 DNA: TGTGCCACCAGTGACCCAGCCCTGGCGGACATTCAGTACTTC

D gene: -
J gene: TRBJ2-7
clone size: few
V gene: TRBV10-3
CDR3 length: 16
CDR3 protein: CAILDRLGGTDYEQYF
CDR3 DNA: TGTGCCATCCTTGACAGATTAGGTGGTACTGACTACGAGCAGTACTTC

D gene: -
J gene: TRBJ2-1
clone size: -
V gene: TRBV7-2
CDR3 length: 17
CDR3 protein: CASSLRLPPNSYNEQFF
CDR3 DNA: TGTGCCAGCAGCTTAAGGCTTCCCCCTAACTCCTACAATGAGCAGTTCTTC

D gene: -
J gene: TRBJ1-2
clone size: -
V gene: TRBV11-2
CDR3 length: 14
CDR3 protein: CASSLGQGDYGYTF
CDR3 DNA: TGTGCCAGCAGCTTAGGCCAGGGCGACTATGGCTACACCTTC

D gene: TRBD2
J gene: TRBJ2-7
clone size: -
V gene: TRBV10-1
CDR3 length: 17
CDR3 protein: CASRGRRRLADSYEQYF
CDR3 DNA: TGCGCCAGCAGGGGCCGGAGGAGGCTAGCGGACTCCTACGAGCAGTACTTC

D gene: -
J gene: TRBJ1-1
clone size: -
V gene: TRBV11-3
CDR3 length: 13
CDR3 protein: CASSSRGGTEAFF
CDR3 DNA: TGTGCCAGCAGCTCCAGGGGTGGGACTGAAGCTTTCTTT

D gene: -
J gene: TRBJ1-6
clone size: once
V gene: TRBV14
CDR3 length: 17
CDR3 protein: CASSQEHGSSYNSPLHF
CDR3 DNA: TGTGCCAGCAGCCAAGAGCACGGGAGCTCCTATAATTCACCCCTCCACTTT

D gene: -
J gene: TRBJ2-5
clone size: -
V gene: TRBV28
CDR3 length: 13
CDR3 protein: CASSFGLQETQYF
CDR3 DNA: TGTGCCAGCAGTTTCGGGCTCCAAGAGACCCAGTACTTC

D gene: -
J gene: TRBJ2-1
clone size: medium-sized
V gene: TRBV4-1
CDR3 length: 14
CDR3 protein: CASSQGLPPWEQFF
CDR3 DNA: TGCGCCAGCAGCCAAGGCCTCCCCCCATGGGAGCAGTTCTTC

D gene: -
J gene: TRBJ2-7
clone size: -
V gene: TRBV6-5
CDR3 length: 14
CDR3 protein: CASSSRTVKGEQYF
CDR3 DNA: TGTGCCAGCAGCTCCCGGACAGTCAAGGGTGAGCAGTACTTC

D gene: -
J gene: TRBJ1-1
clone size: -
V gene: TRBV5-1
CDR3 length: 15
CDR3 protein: CASSADGSKFTEAFF
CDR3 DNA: TGCGCCAGCAGCGCGGACGGATCTAAATTCACTGAAGCTTTCTTT

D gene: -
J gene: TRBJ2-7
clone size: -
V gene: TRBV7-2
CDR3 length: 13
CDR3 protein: CASSLIVIDEQYF
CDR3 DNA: TGTGCCAGCAGCTTAATAGTCATAGACGAGCAGTACTTC

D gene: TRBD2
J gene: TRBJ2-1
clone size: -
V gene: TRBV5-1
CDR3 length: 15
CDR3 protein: CASSLYGGSENEQFF
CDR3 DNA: TGCGCCAGCAGCTTGTACGGCGGGAGTGAAAATGAGCAGTTCTTC